These 9 T cell receptor beta chains were all obtained from the same sample, sequenced in a study of T cell responses to AZD1222 COVID-19 vaccine. Here immunoSEQ multiplex PCR was the method, and the copy in TCRdb shows in-frame clones only, minus some. The sample yields 43,000 or so clones, 90% seen once. The sequencing used peripheral blood, collected 28 days after the second AZD1222 dose. Source of these receptors: an adult who received the AZD1222 COVID-19 vaccine.

This clone was counted a single time. CDR3 amino acids: CASSLSWVAGELFF. CDR3 DNA sequence: TGTGCCAGCAGTTTAAGCTGGGTAGCCGGGGAGCTGTTTTTT. The chain joins TRBV27 to TRBJ2-2; the D is unclear. Between the trimmed V and J ends, which lost 2 bases and 6 bases, there was a span of 10 bases. Germline CDR1 MNHEY, CDR2 SMNVEV (reference sequence). CDR3 size: 14 residues.

The chain links TRBV4-2 to TRBJ2-3, with 11 bases lining up with TRBD2. The CDR3 extends over 18 amino acids. Germline lookup yields CDR1 LGHNA and CDR2 YNFKEQ. The V segment lost 0 bases and the J segment 0 bases; nucleotides outside the gene matches: 5. CDR3 residues: CASSQEGRLAGSTDTQYF. CDR3 nucleotides: TGTGCCAGCAGCCAAGAGGGAAGACTAGCGGGGAGCACAGATACGCAGTATTTT.

This clone has just a few counts. The V gene is TRBV6-1, the J gene TRBJ1-2; D is uncertain. Germline CDR1 reads MNHNS; CDR2 reads SASEGT. This CDR3 comprises 16 residues. The V and J ends lost 0 bases and 0 bases respectively, with 11 bases between them. The CDR3 bases are TGTGCCAGCAGTGAAGCGCTGAGGATCGCTAACTATGGCTACACCTTC. Protein product: CASSEALRIANYGYTF.

This chain joins TRBV19 and TRBJ1-5; possible D gene TRBD1, 5 bases. This CDR3 comprises 12 residues. From germline, CDR1 is LNHDA and CDR2 SQIVND (reference sequence). The V and J ends lost 11 bases and 5 bases respectively, with 13 bases between them. The CDR3 spells CAAGQIDQPQHF. Here the CDR3 DNA reads TGTGCCGCGGGGCAGATTGATCAGCCCCAGCATTTT.

This chain uses TRBV11-3 with TRBJ2-2, with TRBD2 matching 8 bases. The CDR3 length is 19 residues. With V trimmed by 5 bases and J by 1 base, 15 bases remained unmatched. CDR1 and CDR2 (germline): SGHNT, YENEEA. CDR3 sequence reads: CASSPDPRASGLNTGELFF. Written as DNA, the CDR3 is TGTGCCAGCAGCCCGGATCCACGGGCTAGCGGGCTGAACACCGGGGAGCTGTTTTTT.

This clone was detected a few times. This chain uses TRBV6-5 with TRBJ2-7; D unclear. The V gene's germline CDR1 is MNHEY and CDR2 SVGAGI. This CDR3 contains 12 residues. Trimming took off 5 bases at V and 7 bases at J, with 12 bases between the two ends. The CDR3 coding sequence is TGTGCCAGCAGTCAGGTTCTCGGGGAGCAGTACTTC. Its protein is CASSQVLGEQYF.

The V and J genes are TRBV5-1 and TRBJ2-3; D tentatively fits TRBD1 or TRBD2 (6 bases each). Looked up from germline, CDR1 is SGHRS and CDR2 is YFSETQ. The V gene lost 6 bases and the J gene lost 4 bases, with 18 bases spanning the gap. The CDR3 loop spans 15 amino acids. Written as DNA, the CDR3 is TGCGCCAGCACCAAGGGGGACTTCGGAGCAGATACGCAGTATTTT. Residues: CASTKGDFGADTQYF.

This clone is a singleton in its sample. V gene TRBV12-3 or TRBV12-4 combines with J gene TRBJ1-2; D not certain. The CDR3 sequence is 12 residues long. Trimming left V 1 base short and J 2 bases short, with 2 bases between. CDR3 DNA sequence: TGTGCCAGCAGTTTAGGCAACTATGGCTACACCTTC. The encoded protein is CASSLGNYGYTF.

In its sample, this clone was seen a few times. This chain joins TRBV6-5 and TRBJ2-7; D is undetermined. The CDR3 length is 14 residues. CDR1 and CDR2 (germline): MNHEY, SVGAGI. Trimming pared 2 bases from V and 4 bases from J, leaving 12 bases between. CDR3: CASSYRRVTYEQYF. The CDR3 DNA is TGTGCCAGCAGTTACCGCCGGGTCACATACGAGCAGTACTTC.